Sequencing of this T cell receptor beta chain was carried out in a study of blood T cell repertoires in COVID-19. This CDR3 contains 13 residues. V lost 0 bases and J lost 6, with 10 bases in between. Germline V gives CDR1 SGDLS, CDR2 YYNGEE. Cohort 3 donors counted as recovered after two negative PCRs, clearance, or resolved symptoms. Clones were read by immunoSEQ multiplex PCR, and TCRdb kept only the in-frame ones, dropping some. The table records around 330,000 clones, roughly 89% of them present only once. The specimen sequenced was PBMCs or T cells enriched from blood (not recorded which). The TCR was taken from a man aged 60 to 69 who had recovered from COVID-19. V is TRBV9 and J is TRBJ2-7, with unresolved D. The CDR3 DNA reads as TGTGCCAGCAGCGTAGAATTAGCAAGCGAGCAGTACTTC. Its protein is CASSVELASEQYF.